This is a list of T cell receptor beta chains from one sample in a study of blood T cell repertoires in COVID-19. Profiled with immunoSEQ multiplex PCR; TCRdb holds only in-frame clones, not every one. The table shows a few hundred thousand clones, with around nine tenths occurring only once. Sequencing was done on a sample of peripheral blood. The source of these receptors is a woman aged 55-69 years with COVID-19, enrolled during active disease. CDR3s include the opening cysteine and the closing phenylalanine or tryptophan. The order of the fields is J gene, V gene, clone size, D gene, CDR3 DNA, CDR3 protein. D genes are given only for firm matches. Rows give clone size only sometimes, using once, few, many, or a class for an expanded clone.

j_gene: TRBJ1-1
v_gene: TRBV11-2
abundance: -
d_gene: -
CDR3nt: TGTGCCAGCAGCTTGAGCGTCGGGGTTACTGAAGCTTTCTTT
CDR3aa: CASSLSVGVTEAFF

j_gene: TRBJ1-6
v_gene: TRBV6-4
abundance: -
d_gene: -
CDR3nt: TGTGCCAGCAGAATAGACAGTAATTCACCCCTCCACTTT
CDR3aa: CASRIDSNSPLHF

j_gene: TRBJ1-1
v_gene: TRBV5-1
abundance: -
d_gene: -
CDR3nt: TGCGCCACCTCCTATGAGTCGTTCATGAACACTGAAGCTTTCTTT
CDR3aa: CATSYESFMNTEAFF

j_gene: TRBJ1-2
v_gene: TRBV5-1
abundance: -
d_gene: TRBD1
CDR3nt: TGCGCCAGCAGCTTGATCACAGGGGGCGCCTATGGCTACACCTTC
CDR3aa: CASSLITGGAYGYTF

j_gene: TRBJ1-2
v_gene: TRBV6-5
abundance: -
d_gene: -
CDR3nt: TGTGCCAGCAGCCCGACGGGAAACTATGGCTACACCTTC
CDR3aa: CASSPTGNYGYTF

j_gene: TRBJ1-1
v_gene: TRBV6-5
abundance: -
d_gene: -
CDR3nt: TGTGCCACTCACAGGGCCTCCCTGAACACTGAAGCTTTCTTT
CDR3aa: CATHRASLNTEAFF

j_gene: TRBJ2-5
v_gene: TRBV5-6
abundance: few
d_gene: -
CDR3nt: TGTGCCAGCAGCCCTAATCGGGGACTTTTAGAGACCCAGTACTTC
CDR3aa: CASSPNRGLLETQYF

j_gene: TRBJ1-4
v_gene: TRBV5-8
abundance: -
d_gene: -
CDR3nt: TGTGCCAGCAGCTTGGACAGGGTTGACGGTGAAAAACTGTTTTTT
CDR3aa: CASSLDRVDGEKLFF

j_gene: TRBJ2-5
v_gene: TRBV7-2
abundance: -
d_gene: TRBD1
CDR3nt: TGTGCCAGCAGCCAATCGGCGACAGGGGCAGAGACCCAGTACTTC
CDR3aa: CASSQSATGAETQYF

j_gene: TRBJ2-7
v_gene: TRBV18
abundance: -
d_gene: TRBD2
CDR3nt: TGTGCCAGCTCACCAGCGGGGGGCCGTTTCTCCTACGAGCAGTACTTC
CDR3aa: CASSPAGGRFSYEQYF

j_gene: TRBJ2-7
v_gene: TRBV7-2
abundance: -
d_gene: TRBD1
CDR3nt: TGTGCCAGCAGCCCCCGGGACAGGGGTGCCTACGAGCAGTACTTC
CDR3aa: CASSPRDRGAYEQYF

j_gene: TRBJ1-6
v_gene: TRBV19
abundance: -
d_gene: TRBD1
CDR3nt: TGTGCCAGTAGTGAGGACAGGGAGAGTTCACCCCTCCACTTT
CDR3aa: CASSEDRESSPLHF

j_gene: TRBJ1-5
v_gene: TRBV29-1
abundance: -
d_gene: -
CDR3nt: TGCAGCGTTGTCATGGGTGGCGGGAGCAATCAGCCCCAGCATTTT
CDR3aa: CSVVMGGGSNQPQHF

j_gene: TRBJ1-1
v_gene: TRBV5-1
abundance: -
d_gene: -
CDR3nt: TGCGCCAGCAGCTTGGCCGGTTACACTGAAGCTTTCTTT
CDR3aa: CASSLAGYTEAFF

j_gene: TRBJ1-5
v_gene: TRBV4-1
abundance: -
d_gene: TRBD1
CDR3nt: TGCGCCAGCAGCCAAGGTCCGGGACAGGGTAATCAGCCCCAGCATTTT
CDR3aa: CASSQGPGQGNQPQHF

j_gene: TRBJ1-1
v_gene: TRBV5-1
abundance: -
d_gene: -
CDR3nt: TGCGCCAGCAGCCCCGCCGGAGGATTGAACACTGAAGCTTTCTTT
CDR3aa: CASSPAGGLNTEAFF

j_gene: TRBJ2-7
v_gene: TRBV7-6
abundance: -
d_gene: TRBD1
CDR3nt: TGTGCCAGCAGCTTAGCCCCGGGACAGGGGCTATACGAGCAGTACTTC
CDR3aa: CASSLAPGQGLYEQYF

j_gene: TRBJ1-2
v_gene: TRBV5-4
abundance: -
d_gene: -
CDR3nt: TGTGCCAGCAGCTGGGGCAGGGCAAACTATGGCTACACCTTC
CDR3aa: CASSWGRANYGYTF

j_gene: TRBJ1-1
v_gene: TRBV13
abundance: few
d_gene: TRBD1
CDR3nt: TGTGCCAGCAGCCCGCGACAGGGGGCAAGGACTGAAGCTTTCTTT
CDR3aa: CASSPRQGARTEAFF

j_gene: TRBJ1-1
v_gene: TRBV7-3
abundance: -
d_gene: -
CDR3nt: TGTGCCAGCAGCTCCGGGACATCAGCCACTGAAGCTTTCTTT
CDR3aa: CASSSGTSATEAFF

j_gene: TRBJ2-1
v_gene: TRBV5-1
abundance: few
d_gene: TRBD2
CDR3nt: TGCGCCAGCAGCTTGGATATTAGCGGGATCCGTACCAATGAGCAGTTCTTC
CDR3aa: CASSLDISGIRTNEQFF

j_gene: TRBJ2-2
v_gene: TRBV5-6
abundance: few
d_gene: TRBD1
CDR3nt: TGTGCCAGCAGCAGGAGGACAGGGATGAACACCGGGGAGCTGTTTTTT
CDR3aa: CASSRRTGMNTGELFF

j_gene: TRBJ1-4
v_gene: TRBV4-1
abundance: -
d_gene: -
CDR3nt: TGCGCCAGCAGCCTGCTAAGTGGACAGATAAATGAAAAACTGTTTTTT
CDR3aa: CASSLLSGQINEKLFF

j_gene: TRBJ2-7
v_gene: TRBV29-1
abundance: -
d_gene: TRBD1
CDR3nt: TGCAGCGGACTGACAGGGGGTGACTACGAGCAGTACTTC
CDR3aa: CSGLTGGDYEQYF

j_gene: TRBJ2-3
v_gene: TRBV5-6
abundance: once
d_gene: TRBD2
CDR3nt: TGTGCCAGCAGCGTAGGCCCGGGGGGTCTAACAGATACGCAGTATTTT
CDR3aa: CASSVGPGGLTDTQYF

j_gene: TRBJ1-1
v_gene: TRBV11-2
abundance: -
d_gene: TRBD1
CDR3nt: TGTGCCAGCAGCACGGGGGACAGGGGGCGGGGGAACACTGAAGCTTTCTTT
CDR3aa: CASSTGDRGRGNTEAFF

j_gene: TRBJ1-1
v_gene: TRBV3-1/TRBV3-2
abundance: few
d_gene: -
CDR3nt: TGTGCCAGCAGCCAAGGTGGGGGGACTGAAGCTTTCTTT
CDR3aa: CASSQGGGTEAFF

j_gene: TRBJ1-5
v_gene: TRBV7-2
abundance: -
d_gene: TRBD1
CDR3nt: TGTGCCAGCAGCTTAGGACAGGGCCTCAATCAGCCCCAGCATTTT
CDR3aa: CASSLGQGLNQPQHF